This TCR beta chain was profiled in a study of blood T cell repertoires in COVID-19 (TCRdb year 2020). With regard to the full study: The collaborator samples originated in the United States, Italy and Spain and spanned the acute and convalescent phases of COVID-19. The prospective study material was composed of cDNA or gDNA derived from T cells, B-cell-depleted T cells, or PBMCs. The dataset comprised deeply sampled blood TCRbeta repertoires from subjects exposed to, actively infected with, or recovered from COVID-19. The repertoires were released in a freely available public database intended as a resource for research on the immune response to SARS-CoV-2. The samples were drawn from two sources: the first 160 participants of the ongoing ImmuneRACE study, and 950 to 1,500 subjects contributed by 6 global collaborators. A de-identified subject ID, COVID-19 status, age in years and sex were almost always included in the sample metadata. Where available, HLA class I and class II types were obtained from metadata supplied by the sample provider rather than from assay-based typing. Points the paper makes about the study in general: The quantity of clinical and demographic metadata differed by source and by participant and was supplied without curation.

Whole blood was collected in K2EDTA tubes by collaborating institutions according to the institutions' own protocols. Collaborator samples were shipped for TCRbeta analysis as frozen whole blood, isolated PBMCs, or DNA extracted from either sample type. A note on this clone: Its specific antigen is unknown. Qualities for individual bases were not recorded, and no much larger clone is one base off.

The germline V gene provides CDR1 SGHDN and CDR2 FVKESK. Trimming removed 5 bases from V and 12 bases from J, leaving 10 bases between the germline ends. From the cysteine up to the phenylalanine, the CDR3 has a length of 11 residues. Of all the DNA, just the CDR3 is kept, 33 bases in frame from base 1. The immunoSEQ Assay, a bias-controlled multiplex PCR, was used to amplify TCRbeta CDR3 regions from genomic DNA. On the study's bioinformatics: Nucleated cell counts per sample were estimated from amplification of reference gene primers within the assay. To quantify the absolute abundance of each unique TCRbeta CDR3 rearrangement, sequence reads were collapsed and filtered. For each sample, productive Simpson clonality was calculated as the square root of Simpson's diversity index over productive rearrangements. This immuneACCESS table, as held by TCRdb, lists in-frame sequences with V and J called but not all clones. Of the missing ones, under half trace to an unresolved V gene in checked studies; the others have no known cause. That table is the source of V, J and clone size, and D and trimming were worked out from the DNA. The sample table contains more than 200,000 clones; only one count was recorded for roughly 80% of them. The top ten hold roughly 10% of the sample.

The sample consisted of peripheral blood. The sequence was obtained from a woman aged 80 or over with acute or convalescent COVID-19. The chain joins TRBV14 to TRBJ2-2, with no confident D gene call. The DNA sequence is TGTGCCAGCAGCTCAGTAGCCCAGCTGTTTTTT. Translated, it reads CASSSVAQLFF. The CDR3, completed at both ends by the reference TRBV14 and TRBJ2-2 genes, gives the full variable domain EAGVTQFPSHSVIEKGQTVTLRCDPISGHDNLYWYRRVMGKEIKFLLHFVKESKQDESGMPNNRFLAERTGGTYSTLKVQPAELEDSGVYFCASSSVAQLFFGEGSRLTVL.